The 18 T cell receptor beta chains below all came from one sample that was sequenced in a study of regulatory T cells in long-lasting Graves disease. Through Arm-PCR of CDR3 regions and iRepertoire HTBI primers, TCR beta libraries were built. TCRdb re-analysed the multiplex PCR reads in MiXCR, keeping a single row per CDR3 protein. Found here are hundreds of thousands of distinct CDR3 sequences, approximately 16% of them singletons; the top ten hold about 32%. The time point: newly diagnosed GD, antithyroid drugs for less than 3 months. Isolated PBMC RNA provided the starting material for the TCR library. Another study also made use of these data, one on T cells in Graves' hyperthyroidism and ophthalmopathy.

The sequenced sample was peripheral blood mononuclear cells (PBMCs), obtained at new diagnosis, from a patient treated with antithyroid drugs. Source of these receptors: a man aged 35 to 55 with Graves disease.

The J gene is TRBJ2-5, the V gene TRBV5-1; TRBD2 is a possible D gene (6 bases). The ends were cut back, 0 bases at V and 6 bases at J, with 15 bases in the middle. Germline V gene data show CDR1 as SGHRS and CDR2 as YFSETQ. The CDR3 spans 15 residues. CDR3 sequence reads: CASSLVGGAEKTQYF. CDR3 nucleotide sequence: TGCGCCAGCAGCTTGGTAGGCGGGGCCGAAAAGACCCAGTACTTC.

The table lists this clonotype with a few counts. The genes are TRBV12-3 or TRBV12-4 and TRBJ1-2; TRBD1 is a possible D gene (5 bases). The CDR3 has 13 amino acids. V lost 8 bases, J lost 8 bases, and 18 bases lay in between. CDR3 in amino acids: CASSGRELGGYTF. The CDR3 DNA follows: TGTGCCAGCTCGGGACGCGAATTAGGAGGCTACACCTTC.

The V call is TRBV5-1, the J call TRBJ2-4; a possible D gene is TRBD2 (5 bases). CDR1 and CDR2 from the germline V gene are SGHRS and YFSETQ. The V end lost 4 bases, the J end lost 0 bases, and 17 bases lay between the germline ends. The CDR3 runs to 17 residues. CDR3 residues: CASSPEGLPLAKNIQYF. The CDR3 region has the DNA TGCGCCAGCAGCCCCGAGGGTCTACCACTAGCCAAAAACATTCAGTACTTC.

DNA for the CDR3: TGCAGTGCTTTTAGCGGGGGGGCGCTGGAGACCCAGTACTTC. Translated: CSAFSGGALETQYF. This rearrangement joins TRBV20-1 to TRBJ2-5; 11 bases map to TRBD2. With 5 bases clipped from V and 5 bases from J, the junction kept 7 bases outside the gene matches. This CDR3 region has 14 residues. Germline CDR1 and CDR2: DFQATT and SNEGSKA (reference sequence).

This clonotype was counted at least ten times. The V call is TRBV3-1, the J call TRBJ2-2; 10 positions match TRBD1. CDR1 is LGHDT, CDR2 YNNKEL, per germline (reference sequence). V lost 4 bases and J lost 6; bases outside the gene matches: 5. The CDR3 is made up of 15 amino acids. The CDR3 loop is CASSLTGGASGELFF. CDR3 sequence (DNA): TGTGCCAGCAGCCTGACAGGGGGCGCGTCCGGGGAGCTGTTTTTT.

To note about this clonotype: Possible read error: a much larger clone is one base away. This chain's CDR3 is CASRRTENTGELFF. DNA for the CDR3: TGTGCCAGCAGGCGGACAGAGAACACCGGGGAGCTGTTTTTT. The gene calls are TRBV2 and TRBJ2-2; D might be TRBD1 (6 bases). The CDR3 length is 14 residues. Germline V gene lookup returns CDR1 SNHLY and CDR2 FYNNEI. V was cut by 6 bases and J by 1 base, with 9 bases left in between.

As regards this clonotype: This clone may be a read error of a much larger clone one base away. This rearrangement joins TRBV27 to TRBJ2-4; D might be TRBD1 (7 bases). The J call is uncertain, as TRBJ2-1 better fits the DNA end. CDR1 and CDR2 from the germline V gene are MNHEY and SMNVEV (reference sequence). The CDR3 runs to 14 residues. CDR3 nucleotide sequence: TGTGCCAGCAGCCGACAGGGAGGAATCTACGAGCAGTTCTTC. Protein sequence: CASSRQGGIYEQFF.

Many counts were recorded for this clonotype. The J gene is TRBJ2-7, the V gene TRBV18; a possible D gene is TRBD2 (6 bases). The CDR3 extends over 14 amino acids. Germline values: CDR1 KGHSH, CDR2 LQKENI. Trimming left V 1 base short and J 0 bases short, with 7 bases between. The CDR3 DNA reads as TGTGCCAGCTCACCACTAGCGGTCTCCTACGAGCAGTACTTC. This translates into CASSPLAVSYEQYF.

In this sample, this clonotype turned up a few times. This may stem from a read error, because a much larger clone lies one nucleotide away. The chain carries TRBV28 and TRBJ1-1, with D perhaps matching TRBD1 (6 bases). The germline V and J ends were trimmed by 7 bases and 4 bases, with 19 bases remaining between them. This CDR3 is 15 amino acids long. Germline CDR1 and CDR2: MDHEN and SYDVKM. The CDR3 nucleotides read TGTGCCAGCACCCTAGGGGGGAGCATGAGCACTGAAGCTTTCTTT. Its translation is CASTLGGSMSTEAFF. The entire variable domain, with the rest obtained from reference TRBV28 and TRBJ1-1, is as follows: DVKVTQSSRYLVKRTGEKVFLECVQDMDHENMFWYRQDPGLGLRLIYFSYDVKMKEKGDIPEGYSVSREKKERFSLILESASTNQTSMYLCASTLGGSMSTEAFFGQGTRLTVV.

This clonotype showed up many times. V and J are TRBV5-1 and TRBJ2-3; 8 bases agree with TRBD2. CDR3 length: 16 amino acids. CDR1 and CDR2 (germline): SGHRS, YFSETQ. V lost 0 bases, J lost 2 bases, and 5 bases stayed unmatched. CDR3 sequence: CASSLVSGGLTDTQYF. The CDR3 nucleotides are TGCGCCAGCAGCTTGGTCAGCGGGGGCCTCACAGATACGCAGTATTTT.

The chain has TRBV5-5 and TRBJ2-3; 7 nucleotides line up with TRBD2. The CDR3 is made up of 12 amino acids. Germline CDR1 is SGHKS and CDR2 is YYEKEE (reference sequence). J lost 8 bases, V lost 0 bases, and 0 bases had no gene match. CDR3 sequence (DNA): TGTGCCAGCAGCTTGGGCGGGGGTACGCAGTATTTT. Its translation: CASSLGGGTQYF. Full variable domain (remainder filled in from reference TRBV5-5 and TRBJ2-3): DAGVTQSPTHLIKTRGQQVTLRCSPISGHKSVSWYQQVLGQGPQFIFQYYEKEERGRGNFPDRFSARQFPNYSSELNVNALLLGDSALYLCASSLGGGTQYFGPGTRLTVL.

This clonotype was detected many times. The chain couples TRBV20-1 to TRBJ2-3; 13 bases match TRBD2. TRBJ2-5 matches the DNA end more closely, so the J call is doubtful. This CDR3 is built from 17 residues. From germline, CDR1 is DFQATT and CDR2 SNEGSKA (reference sequence). This chain's CDR3 is CSARKGLAGARRETQYF. The DNA of the CDR3 is TGCAGTGCTAGAAAAGGACTAGCGGGGGCAAGGCGGGAGACCCAGTACTTC.

On this clonotype: It is likely a read error: a sequence one base away is far more abundant. The J gene is TRBJ1-5, the V gene TRBV2; possible D gene TRBD1, 6 bases. V dropped 7 bases and J dropped 9 bases, with 25 bases sitting between them. Germline assignment: CDR1 SNHLY and CDR2 FYNNEI. CDR3 size: 16 residues. CDR3 sequence reads: CASTQGGILAYRPQHF. CDR3 sequence (DNA): TGTGCCAGCACCCAAGGGGGTATATTAGCGTATCGGCCCCAGCATTTT.

In this sample, this clonotype turned up many times. The chain recombines TRBV18 with TRBJ2-1; the D gene is possibly TRBD1 (5 bases). The CDR3 length is 14 residues. CDR1 and CDR2 (germline): KGHSH, LQKENI. V was trimmed by 0 bases and J by 7 bases, leaving 10 bases between them. The chain's CDR3 is CASSPPGPTNEQFF. In DNA form, the CDR3 reads TGTGCCAGCTCACCACCGGGGCCCACGAATGAGCAGTTCTTC.

This clonotype has ten or more counts. In DNA form, the CDR3 reads TGTGCCAGCAGCCCCGGGGGCGGGAATAACTATGGCTACACCTTC. This encodes CASSPGGGNNYGYTF. The genes are TRBV7-3 and TRBJ1-2, with D perhaps TRBD1 (6 bases). V lost 5 bases, J lost 1 base, and 14 bases lay in between. The CDR3 runs 15 residues. Germline V gene lookup returns CDR1 SGHTA and CDR2 FQGTGA.

There are many counts of this clonotype. The chain combines TRBV5-5 with TRBJ2-5; 8 bases align to TRBD1. CDR3 size: 14 residues. The germline gives CDR1 SGHKS, CDR2 YYEKEE (reference sequence). V lost 3 bases, J lost 5 bases, and 6 bases stayed unmatched. CDR3 coding DNA: TGTGCCAGCAGCTCGAGACAGGGGTTCGAGACCCAGTACTTC. It encodes CASSSRQGFETQYF.

With respect to this clonotype: A much larger clone sits a single nucleotide away, making a read error possible. This chain uses TRBV7-2 with TRBJ2-7; D ambiguous. V lost 5 bases and J 7 bases, leaving 12 bases between the germline ends. The CDR3 is 12 amino acids. Looked up from germline, CDR1 is SGHTA and CDR2 is FQGNSA. The CDR3 is CASSTSGLEQYF. The CDR3 DNA sequence: TGTGCCAGCAGCACCAGTGGGTTAGAGCAGTACTTC.

The chain has TRBV2 and TRBJ2-5; tentatively, D is TRBD2 (5 bases). Germline-derived CDR1 and CDR2 are SNHLY and FYNNEI. Trimming shortened V by 4 bases and J by 2 bases, and 17 bases separated the two germline ends. This CDR3 is 16 amino acids long. The DNA of the CDR3 is TGTGCCAGCAGTGCGTTTCGTCACACGGGGCAAGAGACCCAGTACTTC. Its translation is CASSAFRHTGQETQYF. Variable domain in full (rest from reference TRBV2 and TRBJ2-5): EPEVTQTPSHQVTQMGQEVILRCVPISNHLYFYWYRQILGQKVEFLVSFYNNEISEKSEIFDDQFSVERPDGSNFTLKIRSTKLEDSAMYFCASSAFRHTGQETQYFGPGTRLLVL.